This T cell receptor beta chain derives from a study of blood T cell repertoires in COVID-19 (dated by TCRdb to 2020 to 2022). As for the study more broadly: Samples from collaborators originated in the United States, Italy and Spain and spanned both the acute and convalescent phases of COVID-19. A freely available public database, intended as a resource for researchers studying the immune response to SARS-CoV-2, is where the repertoires were released. The samples were drawn from two sources: the first 160 participants of the ongoing ImmuneRACE study, and 1,254 subjects contributed by 6 global collaborators. Subjects who had been exposed to COVID-19, were actively infected with it, or had recovered from it provided the deeply sampled blood TCRbeta repertoires that made up the dataset. The prospective study material was composed of cDNA or gDNA derived from T cells, B-cell-depleted T cells, or PBMCs. A de-identified subject ID, COVID-19 status, age in years and sex were almost always included in the sample metadata. Where available, HLA class I and class II types were obtained from metadata supplied by the sample provider rather than from assay-based typing. The full study reports these points: The quantity of clinical and demographic metadata differed by source and by participant and was supplied without curation.

Collaborating institutions collected whole blood in K2EDTA tubes following their own protocols. For TCRbeta analysis, collaborators shipped samples as frozen whole blood, isolated PBMCs, or DNA extracted from either of those sample types. To note about this clone: What antigen it recognizes has not been identified. No much larger clonotype is one base removed from it; base qualities were not supplied.

The CDR1 and CDR2 encoded by the germline V gene (reference sequence) are LNHDA and SQIVND. Inclusive of the bounding cysteine and phenylalanine, the CDR3 is 16 residues long. Left in the record is the CDR3 DNA by itself, 48 bases read in frame from the first base. Compared with germline, V lacks 1 base and J lacks 5 bases; bases without a gene match: 7. TCRbeta CDR3 regions were amplified from genomic DNA by means of the immunoSEQ Assay, a bias-controlled multiplex PCR. The paper's data handling went like this. Within the assay, amplification of reference gene primers was used to estimate how many nucleated cells each sample contained. Sequence reads were collapsed and filtered to measure the absolute abundance of every unique TCRbeta CDR3 rearrangement. For each sample, productive Simpson clonality was calculated as the square root of Simpson's diversity index across productive rearrangements. TCRdb re-hosts the immuneACCESS table, in-frame sequences only. Its copies lack some clones; in the studies checked, an unresolved V gene accounts for under half of them, and the cause for the rest is not known. V and J calls and clone size follow that table, whereas D and trimming were derived from the DNA. The sample includes some 47,000 clones, with roughly 86% observed a single time. The ten biggest clones cover 2.1% of the sample.

Material for sequencing was peripheral blood. The origin of this receptor is a woman aged 60-75 years with acute or convalescent COVID-19. The chain is made from TRBV19 and TRBJ1-5; 8 middle bases align to TRBD1. Here is the DNA: TGTGCCAGTAGTATAGGACTCAGGGGGCCGGATCAGCCCCAGCATTTT. It codes for CASSIGLRGPDQPQHF.